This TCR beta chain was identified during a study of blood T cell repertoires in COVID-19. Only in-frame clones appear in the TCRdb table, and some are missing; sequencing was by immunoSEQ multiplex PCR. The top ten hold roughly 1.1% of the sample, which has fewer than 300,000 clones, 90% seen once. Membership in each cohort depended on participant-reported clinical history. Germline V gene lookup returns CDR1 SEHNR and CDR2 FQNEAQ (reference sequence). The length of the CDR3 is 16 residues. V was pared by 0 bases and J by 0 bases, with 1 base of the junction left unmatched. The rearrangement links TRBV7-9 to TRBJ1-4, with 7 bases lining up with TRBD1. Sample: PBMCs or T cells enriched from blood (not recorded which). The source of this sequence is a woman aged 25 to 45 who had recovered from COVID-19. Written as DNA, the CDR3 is TGTGCCAGCAGCTTAGCCGGGACAGCAACTAATGAAAAACTGTTTTTT. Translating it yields CASSLAGTATNEKLFF.